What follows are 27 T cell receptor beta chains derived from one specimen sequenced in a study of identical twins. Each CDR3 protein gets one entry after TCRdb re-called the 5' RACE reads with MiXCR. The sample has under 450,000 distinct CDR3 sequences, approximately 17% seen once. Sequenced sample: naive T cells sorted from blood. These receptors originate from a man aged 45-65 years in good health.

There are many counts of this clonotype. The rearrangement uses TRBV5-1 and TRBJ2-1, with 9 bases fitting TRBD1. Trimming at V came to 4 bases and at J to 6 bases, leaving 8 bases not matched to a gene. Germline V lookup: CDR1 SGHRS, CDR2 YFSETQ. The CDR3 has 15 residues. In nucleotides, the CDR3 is TGCGCCAGCAGCCCACAGGGGGCTAGGGGCAATGAGCAGTTCTTC. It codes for CASSPQGARGNEQFF.

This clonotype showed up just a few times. CDR3 sequence reads: CASSLYGGSTDTQYF. CDR3 DNA sequence: TGTGCCAGCAGTTTATACGGGGGGAGCACAGATACGCAGTATTTT. This chain joins TRBV12-3 or TRBV12-4 and TRBJ2-3; 7 bases match TRBD2. The J segment lost 0 bases and the V segment lost 2 bases, leaving 2 bases of the junction unmatched. This CDR3 region has 15 residues.

This CDR3 is CASSLVPGQDYEQYF. In DNA, the CDR3 is TGCGCCAGCAGCTTGGTTCCCGGACAGGACTACGAGCAGTACTTC. J is TRBJ2-7 and V is TRBV5-1; 7 nucleotides line up with TRBD1. V lost 0 bases and J lost 3; bases outside the gene matches: 6. The CDR3 is made up of 15 amino acids. CDR1 and CDR2 (germline): SGHRS, YFSETQ.

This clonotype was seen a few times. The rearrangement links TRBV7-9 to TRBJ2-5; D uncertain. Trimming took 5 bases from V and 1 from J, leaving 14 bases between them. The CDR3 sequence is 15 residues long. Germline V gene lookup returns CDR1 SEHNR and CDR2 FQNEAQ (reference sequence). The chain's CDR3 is CASSRRMVGQETQYF. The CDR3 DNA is TGTGCCAGCAGCCGGCGGATGGTCGGCCAAGAGACCCAGTACTTC.

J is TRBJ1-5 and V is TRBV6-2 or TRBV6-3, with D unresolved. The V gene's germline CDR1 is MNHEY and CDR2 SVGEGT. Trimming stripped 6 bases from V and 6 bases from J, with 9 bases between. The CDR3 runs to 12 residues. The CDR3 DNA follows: TGTGCCAGCAGCTTCTCTTCTCAGCCCCAGCATTTT. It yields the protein CASSFSSQPQHF.

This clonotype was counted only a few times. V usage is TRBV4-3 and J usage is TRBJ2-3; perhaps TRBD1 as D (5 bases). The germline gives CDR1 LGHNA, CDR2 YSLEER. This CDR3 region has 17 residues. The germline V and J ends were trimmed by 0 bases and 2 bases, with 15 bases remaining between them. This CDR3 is CASSQDPAAQATDTQYF. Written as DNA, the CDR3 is TGCGCCAGCAGCCAAGATCCGGCGGCACAGGCCACAGATACGCAGTATTTT.

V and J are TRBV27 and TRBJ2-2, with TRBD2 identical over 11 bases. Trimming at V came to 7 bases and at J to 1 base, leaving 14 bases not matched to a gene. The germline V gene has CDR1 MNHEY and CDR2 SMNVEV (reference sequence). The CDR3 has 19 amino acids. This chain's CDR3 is CASKTSGGFLSGNTGELFF. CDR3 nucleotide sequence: TGTGCCAGCAAAACTAGCGGGGGCTTTTTATCGGGGAACACCGGGGAGCTGTTTTTT.

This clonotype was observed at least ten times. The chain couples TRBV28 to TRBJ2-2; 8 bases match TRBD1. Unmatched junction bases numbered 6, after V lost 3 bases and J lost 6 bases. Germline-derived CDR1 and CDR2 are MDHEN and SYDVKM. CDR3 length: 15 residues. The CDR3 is CASSFDRGAAGELFF. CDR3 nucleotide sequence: TGTGCCAGCAGTTTTGACAGGGGAGCCGCCGGGGAGCTGTTTTTT.

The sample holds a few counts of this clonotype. CDR3 in DNA: TGTGCCAGCAGTTACAACGTCCGATGGTCCTACGAGCAGTACTTC. This gives the protein CASSYNVRWSYEQYF. V gene TRBV6-2 or TRBV6-3 combines with J gene TRBJ2-7; D gene uncertain. The CDR3 extends over 15 amino acids. Germline CDR1 and CDR2: MNHEY and SVGEGT. Trimming removed 2 bases at V and 1 base at J, with 12 bases between.

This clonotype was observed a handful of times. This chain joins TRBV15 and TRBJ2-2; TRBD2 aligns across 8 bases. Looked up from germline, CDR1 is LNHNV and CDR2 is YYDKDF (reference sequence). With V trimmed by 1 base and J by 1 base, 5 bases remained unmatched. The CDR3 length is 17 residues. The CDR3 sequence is CATSRVLLAGNTGELFF. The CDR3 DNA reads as TGTGCCACCAGCAGAGTTCTTCTAGCGGGGAACACCGGGGAGCTGTTTTTT.

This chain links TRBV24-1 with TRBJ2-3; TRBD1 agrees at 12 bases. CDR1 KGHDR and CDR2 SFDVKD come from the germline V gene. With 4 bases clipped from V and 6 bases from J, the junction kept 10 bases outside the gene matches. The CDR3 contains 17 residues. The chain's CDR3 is CATSETGTGGIGDTQYF. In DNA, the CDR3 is TGTGCCACCAGTGAGACCGGGACAGGGGGCATCGGTGATACGCAGTATTTT.

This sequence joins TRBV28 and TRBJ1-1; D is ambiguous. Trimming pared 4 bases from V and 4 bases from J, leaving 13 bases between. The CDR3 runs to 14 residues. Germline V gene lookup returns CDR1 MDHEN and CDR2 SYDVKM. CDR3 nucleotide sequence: TGTGCCAGCAGTTCGACGGTGTTGGTCACTGAAGCTTTCTTT. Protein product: CASSSTVLVTEAFF.

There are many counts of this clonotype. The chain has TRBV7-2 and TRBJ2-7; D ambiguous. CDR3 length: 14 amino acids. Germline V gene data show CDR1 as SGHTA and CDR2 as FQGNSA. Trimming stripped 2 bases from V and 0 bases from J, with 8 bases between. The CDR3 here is CASSLQYSSYEQYF. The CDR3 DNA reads TGTGCCAGCAGCTTACAATACAGCTCCTACGAGCAGTACTTC. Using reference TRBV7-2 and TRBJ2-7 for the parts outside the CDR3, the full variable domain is GAGVSQSPSNKVTEKGKDVELRCDPISGHTALYWYRQSLGQGLEFLIYFQGNSAPDKSGLPSDRFSAERTGGSVSTLTIQRTQQEDSAVYLCASSLQYSSYEQYFGPGTRLTVT.

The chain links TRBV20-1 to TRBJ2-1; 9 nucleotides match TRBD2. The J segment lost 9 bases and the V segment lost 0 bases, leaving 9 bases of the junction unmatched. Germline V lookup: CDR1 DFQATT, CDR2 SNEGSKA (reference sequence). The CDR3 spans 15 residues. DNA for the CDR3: TGCAGTGCTAGAGACTTAGCGGGAGTGGGAGGTGAGCAGTTCTTC. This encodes CSARDLAGVGGEQFF.

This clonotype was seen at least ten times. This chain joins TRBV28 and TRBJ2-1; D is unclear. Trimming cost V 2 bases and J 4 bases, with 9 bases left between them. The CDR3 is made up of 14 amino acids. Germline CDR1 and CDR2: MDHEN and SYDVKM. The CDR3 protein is CASSLLSEYNEQFF. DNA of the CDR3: TGTGCCAGCAGTTTACTGTCCGAATACAATGAGCAGTTCTTC. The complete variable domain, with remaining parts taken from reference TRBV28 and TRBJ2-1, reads DVKVTQSSRYLVKRTGEKVFLECVQDMDHENMFWYRQDPGLGLRLIYFSYDVKMKEKGDIPEGYSVSREKKERFSLILESASTNQTSMYLCASSLLSEYNEQFFGPGTRLTVL.

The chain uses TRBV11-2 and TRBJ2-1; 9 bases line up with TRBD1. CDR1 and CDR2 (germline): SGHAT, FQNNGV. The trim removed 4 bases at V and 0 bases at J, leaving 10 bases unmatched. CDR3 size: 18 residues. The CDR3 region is CASSSGKYRGLSYNEQFF. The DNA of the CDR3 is TGTGCCAGCAGCTCGGGGAAGTACAGGGGGCTCTCCTACAATGAGCAGTTCTTC.

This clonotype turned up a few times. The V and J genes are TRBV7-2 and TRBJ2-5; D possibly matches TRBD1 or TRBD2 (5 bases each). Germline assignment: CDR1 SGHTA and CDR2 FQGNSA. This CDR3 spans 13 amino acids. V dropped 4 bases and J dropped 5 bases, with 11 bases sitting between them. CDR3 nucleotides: TGTGCCAGCAGCTGGAACTGGGGGGAGACCCAGTACTTC. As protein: CASSWNWGETQYF.

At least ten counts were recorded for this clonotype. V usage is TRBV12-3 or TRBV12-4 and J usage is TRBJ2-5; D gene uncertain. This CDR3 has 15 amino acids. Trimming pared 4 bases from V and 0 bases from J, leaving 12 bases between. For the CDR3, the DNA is TGTGCCAGCAGTTCACCCCTAGAACACCAAGAGACCCAGTACTTC. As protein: CASSSPLEHQETQYF.

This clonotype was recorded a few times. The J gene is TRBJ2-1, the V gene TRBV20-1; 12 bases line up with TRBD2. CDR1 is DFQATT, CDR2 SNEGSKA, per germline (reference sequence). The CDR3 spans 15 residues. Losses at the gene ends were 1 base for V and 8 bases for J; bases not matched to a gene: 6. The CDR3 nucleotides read TGCAGTGCTAGAGCGACTAGCGGGAGTGGTCATGAGCAGTTCTTC. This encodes CSARATSGSGHEQFF.

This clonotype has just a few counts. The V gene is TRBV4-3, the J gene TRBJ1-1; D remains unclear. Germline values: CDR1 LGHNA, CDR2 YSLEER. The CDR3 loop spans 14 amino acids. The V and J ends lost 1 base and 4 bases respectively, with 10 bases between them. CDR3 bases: TGCGCCAGCAGCCAAGTGGGCAGACGCACTGAAGCTTTCTTT. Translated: CASSQVGRRTEAFF.

This chain's CDR3 is CASSDPGGIEAFF. CDR3 sequence (DNA): TGCGCCAGCAGTGACCCGGGGGGGATAGAAGCTTTCTTT. This rearrangement joins TRBV10-2 to TRBJ1-1; the D gene is possibly TRBD1 (5 bases). V was clipped by 3 bases and J by 8 bases, with 13 bases between them. CDR1 is WSHSY, CDR2 SAAADI, per germline. This CDR3 spans 13 amino acids.

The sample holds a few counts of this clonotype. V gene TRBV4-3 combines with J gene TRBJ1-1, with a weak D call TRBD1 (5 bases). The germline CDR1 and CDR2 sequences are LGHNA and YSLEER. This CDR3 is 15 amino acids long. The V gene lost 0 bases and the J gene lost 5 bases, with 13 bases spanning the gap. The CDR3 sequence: CASSQDRSRETEAFF. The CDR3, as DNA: TGCGCCAGCAGCCAAGATCGGTCCAGGGAAACTGAAGCTTTCTTT.

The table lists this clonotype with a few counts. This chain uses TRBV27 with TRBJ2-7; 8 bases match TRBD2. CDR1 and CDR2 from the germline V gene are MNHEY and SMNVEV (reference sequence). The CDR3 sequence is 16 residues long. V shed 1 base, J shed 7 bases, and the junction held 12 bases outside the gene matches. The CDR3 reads CASSLWGPGGPLEQYF. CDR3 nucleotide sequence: TGTGCCAGCAGTTTATGGGGACCGGGAGGGCCCTTAGAGCAGTACTTC.

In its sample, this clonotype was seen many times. CDR3 nucleotides: TGTGCCACTGGACAGGGAGTTGGGGGCACAGATACGCAGTATTTT. This encodes CATGQGVGGTDTQYF. The chain couples TRBV28 to TRBJ2-3; 8 bases fit TRBD1. This CDR3 contains 15 residues. Germline CDR1 reads MDHEN; CDR2 reads SYDVKM. V dropped 10 bases and J dropped 1; count of bases not matched to a gene: 10.

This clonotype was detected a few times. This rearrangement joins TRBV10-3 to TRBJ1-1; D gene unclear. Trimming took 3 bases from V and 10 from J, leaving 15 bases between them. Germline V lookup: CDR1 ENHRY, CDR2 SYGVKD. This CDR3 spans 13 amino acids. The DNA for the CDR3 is TGTGCCATCAGTGACGGGCCTACTAGTCTAGCTTTCTTT. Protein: CAISDGPTSLAFF.

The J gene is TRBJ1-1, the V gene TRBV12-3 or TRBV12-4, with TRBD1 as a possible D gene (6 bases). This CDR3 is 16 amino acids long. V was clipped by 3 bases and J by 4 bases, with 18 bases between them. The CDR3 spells CASSLGGSGLGTEAFF. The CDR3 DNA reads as TGTGCCAGCAGTTTGGGGGGCTCGGGCTTGGGCACTGAAGCTTTCTTT.

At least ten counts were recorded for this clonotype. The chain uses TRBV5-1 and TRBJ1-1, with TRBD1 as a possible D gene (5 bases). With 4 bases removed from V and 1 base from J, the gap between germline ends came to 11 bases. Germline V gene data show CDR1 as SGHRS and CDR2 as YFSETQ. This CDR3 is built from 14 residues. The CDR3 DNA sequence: TGCGCCAGCAGCAACAGCCAGGGGAACACTGAAGCTTTCTTT. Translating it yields CASSNSQGNTEAFF.